Presented here are 25 T cell receptor beta chains from one specimen sequenced in a study of T cell changes during pregnancy in multiple sclerosis. Sequencing was performed with immunoSEQ multiplex PCR; in TCRdb, only in-frame clones are kept and a portion is missing. The data show 45,000 or so clones, about 96% seen once. The sample consisted of peripheral blood, taken in the second trimester of pregnancy. The origin of the receptors is a female donor with multiple sclerosis, enrolled in a pregnancy study.

The rearrangement uses TRBV9 and TRBJ2-7, with 10 bases lining up with TRBD2. The CDR3 has 17 amino acids. Losses at the gene ends were 3 bases for V and 3 bases for J; bases not matched to a gene: 12. Germline lookup yields CDR1 SGDLS and CDR2 YYNGEE. CDR3 sequence: CASSGTEGLAGDYEQYF. CDR3 DNA: TGTGCCAGCAGCGGAACCGAGGGGCTAGCGGGAGACTACGAGCAGTACTTC.

The chain has TRBV9 and TRBJ2-7, with 8 bases fitting TRBD1. This CDR3 contains 15 residues. The J segment lost 1 base and the V segment lost 4 bases, leaving 7 bases of the junction unmatched. CDR1 is SGDLS, CDR2 YYNGEE, per germline. CDR3 loop: CASSPGQGRSYEQYF. The CDR3 DNA is TGTGCCAGCAGCCCAGGACAGGGTAGGTCCTACGAGCAGTACTTC.

The chain recombines TRBV4-1 with TRBJ1-1, with TRBD1 matching 8 bases. The CDR3 has 15 amino acids. CDR1 and CDR2 from the germline V gene are MGHRA and YSYEKL. V trimming: 5 bases; J trimming: 1 base; junction bases outside the gene matches: 6. The CDR3 region is CASSWEQGGNTEAFF. CDR3 nucleotides: TGCGCCAGCAGCTGGGAACAGGGGGGGAACACTGAAGCTTTCTTT.

The chain carries TRBV29-1 and TRBJ1-2; the D gene is possibly TRBD1 (6 bases). The CDR3 extends over 13 amino acids. Trimming left V 7 bases short and J 7 bases short, with 19 bases between. The V gene's germline CDR1 is SQVTM and CDR2 ANQGSEA. CDR3 coding DNA: TGCAGCGCCGACCTAATGGGGGCGGCTGGCTACACCTTC. Amino acids: CSADLMGAAGYTF.

This clone was seen only once. The chain carries TRBV4-2 and TRBJ1-6; 7 nucleotides agree with TRBD1. CDR1 and CDR2 from the germline V gene are LGHNA and YNFKEQ. The CDR3 has 14 amino acids. V shed 4 bases and J 7 bases; nucleotides not matched to a gene: 4. This CDR3 reads CASSPGTANSPLHF. CDR3 bases: TGTGCCAGCAGCCCTGGGACAGCCAATTCACCCCTCCACTTT.

The chain has TRBV6-1 and TRBJ1-2, with D unresolved. The germline V gene encodes CDR1 MNHNS and CDR2 SASEGT. Trimming cost V 1 base and J 3 bases, with 9 bases left between them. The CDR3 is 14 residues long. The CDR3 coding sequence is TGTGCCAGCAGTGAAGGGGAGGGTTACTATGGCTACACCTTC. Protein product: CASSEGEGYYGYTF.

Worth noting for this clone: One end of the junction varies from germline; a read error may be responsible. This sample also contains other DNA sequences that code for the same CDR3. The V call is TRBV2, the J call TRBJ2-2, with 7 bases aligning to TRBD1. The CDR3 has 14 amino acids. Germline CDR1 is SNHLY and CDR2 is FYNNEI. DNA for the CDR3: TGTGCCAGCCAAGACAGGGATTACACCGGAGAGCTGTTTTTT. This encodes CASQDRDYTGELFF.

This CDR3 is CASGPPDRAAYTQYF. In DNA form, the CDR3 reads TGTGCCAGCGGTCCGCCGGACAGGGCGGCGTATACGCAGTATTTT. The chain links TRBV27 to TRBJ2-3; 8 bases match TRBD1. The CDR3 contains 15 residues. With V trimmed by 8 bases and J by 7 bases, 14 bases remained unmatched. Germline CDR1 and CDR2: MNHEY and SMNVEV (reference sequence).

The genes are TRBV18 and TRBJ2-5; 11 bases fit TRBD1. Losses at the gene ends were 3 bases for V and 4 bases for J; bases not matched to a gene: 4. This CDR3 contains 15 residues. In germline, CDR1 is KGHSH, CDR2 LQKENI. This CDR3 reads CASSPGDRGGETQYF. The CDR3 nucleotides are TGTGCCAGCTCACCGGGGGACAGGGGGGGAGAGACCCAGTACTTC.

The chain carries TRBV7-3 and TRBJ1-1; 8 nucleotides agree with TRBD1. V trimming: 5 bases; J trimming: 1 base; junction bases outside the gene matches: 6. Germline lookup yields CDR1 SGHTA and CDR2 FQGTGA. CDR3 length: 15 amino acids. CDR3 nucleotides: TGTGCCAGCAGCCCCCACAGGGGGGAGAACACTGAAGCTTTCTTT. Residues: CASSPHRGENTEAFF.

The V and J genes are TRBV5-4 and TRBJ1-1; 11 bases are a match to TRBD1. Per the germline V gene, CDR1 is SGHNT and CDR2 is YYREEE (reference sequence). The trim removed 3 bases at V and 3 bases at J, leaving 1 base unmatched. CDR3 length: 14 amino acids. The DNA of the CDR3 is TGTGCCAGCAGCTCGGGACAGGGGGACACTGAAGCTTTCTTT. It yields the protein CASSSGQGDTEAFF.

The V gene is TRBV5-8, the J gene TRBJ2-2; D not resolved. V was shortened by 8 bases and J by 1 base, with 9 bases between the two germline ends. Germline V gives CDR1 SGHTS, CDR2 YDEGEE. The CDR3 sequence is 13 residues long. The CDR3 region is CARLNENTGELFF. CDR3 coding DNA: TGTGCCAGACTCAACGAGAACACCGGGGAGCTGTTTTTT. The whole variable domain, remainder taken from reference TRBV5-8 and TRBJ2-2, is EAGVTQSPTHLIKTRGQQATLRCSPISGHTSVYWYQQALGLGLQFLLWYDEGEERNRGNFPPRFSGRQFPNYSSELNVNALELEDSALYLCARLNENTGELFFGEGSRLTVL.

V is TRBV5-1 and J is TRBJ2-3; TRBD2 aligns across 12 bases. CDR3 length: 18 amino acids. Germline V lookup: CDR1 SGHRS, CDR2 YFSETQ. V shed 1 base, J shed 0 bases, and the junction held 6 bases outside the gene matches. The CDR3 sequence is CASSLSGTSGSSTDTQYF. CDR3 DNA sequence: TGCGCCAGCAGCTTGTCCGGGACTAGCGGGTCTAGCACAGATACGCAGTATTTT.

This chain joins TRBV28 and TRBJ1-1; no firm D call. Trimming shortened V by 1 base and J by 1 base, and 10 bases separated the two germline ends. CDR3 length: 15 amino acids. CDR1 is MDHEN and CDR2 is SYDVKM in the germline V gene. The DNA of the CDR3 is TGTGCCAGCAGTTTATCGGCAGGCAGGAACACTGAAGCTTTCTTT. Protein sequence: CASSLSAGRNTEAFF. The full variable domain, with the rest looked up from reference TRBV28 and TRBJ1-1, is DVKVTQSSRYLVKRTGEKVFLECVQDMDHENMFWYRQDPGLGLRLIYFSYDVKMKEKGDIPEGYSVSREKKERFSLILESASTNQTSMYLCASSLSAGRNTEAFFGQGTRLTVV.

The chain employs TRBV5-1 and TRBJ2-1, with D unclear. The germline V and J ends were trimmed by 0 bases and 0 bases, with 13 bases remaining between them. The CDR3 length is 17 residues. Germline values: CDR1 SGHRS, CDR2 YFSETQ. The CDR3 DNA is TGCGCCAGCAGCTTGGAATGGAGAATCAGCTCCTACAATGAGCAGTTCTTC. Amino acid sequence: CASSLEWRISSYNEQFF.

The chain has TRBV25-1 and TRBJ1-1, with 9 bases matching TRBD1. The germline V gene has CDR1 MGHDK and CDR2 SYGVNS. This CDR3 contains 15 residues. J gave up 4 bases and V 7 bases, and 10 bases lay outside the gene matches. CDR3 bases: TGTGCCAGCACCTCTAATACAGGGGGCCTCACTGAAGCTTTCTTT. It encodes CASTSNTGGLTEAFF.

The chain joins TRBV2 to TRBJ1-5; 9 nucleotides agree with TRBD1. Trimming cost V 5 bases and J 6 bases; bases outside gene matches: 5. The CDR3 runs to 14 residues. Germline V lookup: CDR1 SNHLY, CDR2 FYNNEI. The CDR3 loop is CASSRLTGGQPQHF. Written as DNA, the CDR3 is TGTGCCAGCAGTCGACTGACAGGGGGTCAGCCCCAGCATTTT. Drawing the rest from reference TRBV2 and TRBJ1-5, the complete variable domain is EPEVTQTPSHQVTQMGQEVILRCVPISNHLYFYWYRQILGQKVEFLVSFYNNEISEKSEIFDDQFSVERPDGSNFTLKIRSTKLEDSAMYFCASSRLTGGQPQHFGDGTRLSIL.

The gene calls are TRBV9 and TRBJ2-3; D is possibly TRBD1 (5 bases). CDR3 length: 19 amino acids. V lost 1 base, J lost 0 bases, and 21 bases lay in between. Germline V gene lookup returns CDR1 SGDLS and CDR2 YYNGEE. The CDR3 sequence: CASSVLGAVPRASTDTQYF. DNA for the CDR3: TGTGCCAGCAGCGTATTGGGCGCCGTGCCCAGGGCCAGCACAGATACGCAGTATTTT.

This rearrangement joins TRBV2 to TRBJ2-6, with 8 bases identical to TRBD1. Germline trimming cut 4 bases from V and 2 bases from J; bases unmatched to any gene: 10. In germline, CDR1 is SNHLY, CDR2 FYNNEI. This CDR3 spans 18 amino acids. The CDR3 DNA reads as TGTGCCAGCAGTGGACCGGGACAGGATGGGACTGGGGCCAACGTCCTGACTTTC. This sequence encodes CASSGPGQDGTGANVLTF.

The V gene is TRBV11-2, the J gene TRBJ2-7; 8 bases map to TRBD1. Trimming took 7 bases from V and 6 from J; bases not matched to a gene: 11. Germline values: CDR1 SGHAT, CDR2 FQNNGV. The CDR3 covers 14 residues. CDR3: CASKGTGYFFEQYF. CDR3 in DNA: TGTGCCAGCAAAGGGACAGGTTATTTCTTCGAGCAGTACTTC. Complete variable domain (other parts from reference TRBV11-2 and TRBJ2-7): EAGVAQSPRYKIIEKRQSVAFWCNPISGHATLYWYQQILGQGPKLLIQFQNNGVVDDSQLPKDRFSAERLKGVDSTLKIQPAKLEDSAVYLCASKGTGYFFEQYFGPGTRLTVT.

The V gene is TRBV4-1, the J gene TRBJ1-1; unclear D gene. The germline V gene encodes CDR1 MGHRA and CDR2 YSYEKL. The CDR3 loop spans 13 amino acids. Deletions cut 10 bases from V and 1 base from J, with 13 bases between. For the CDR3, the DNA is TGCGCCATTTCAAAGATCGGGAACACTGAAGCTTTCTTT. Translating it yields CAISKIGNTEAFF.

V gene TRBV28 combines with J gene TRBJ2-1; a weak D match, TRBD1 (7 bases). V was clipped by 8 bases and J by 6 bases, with 14 bases between them. The CDR3 has 13 residues. Germline CDR1 MDHEN, CDR2 SYDVKM. Here the CDR3 reads CASQGGERNEQFF. DNA of the CDR3: TGTGCCAGCCAGGGGGGAGAGCGCAATGAGCAGTTCTTC. The variable domain in full, with the rest retrieved from reference TRBV28 and TRBJ2-1, is DVKVTQSSRYLVKRTGEKVFLECVQDMDHENMFWYRQDPGLGLRLIYFSYDVKMKEKGDIPEGYSVSREKKERFSLILESASTNQTSMYLCASQGGERNEQFFGPGTRLTVL.

The V call is TRBV6-5, the J call TRBJ1-2, with D unclear. The ends were cut back, 6 bases at V and 7 bases at J, with 15 bases in the middle. In germline, CDR1 is MNHEY, CDR2 SVGAGI. This CDR3 has 13 amino acids. CDR3 DNA sequence: TGTGCCAGCAGCCCTCTCCTAGGCTCTGGCTACACCTTC. Protein sequence: CASSPLLGSGYTF.

The rearrangement uses TRBV7-9 and TRBJ2-1; the match to TRBD2 covers 9 bases. V gave up 0 bases and J gave up 6 bases; unmatched junction bases: 3. The CDR3 loop spans 15 amino acids. Germline CDR1 SEHNR, CDR2 FQNEAQ (reference sequence). The DNA for the CDR3 is TGTGCCAGCAGCTTAGCACTAGCGGGTGTCAATGAGCAGTTCTTC. Its translation is CASSLALAGVNEQFF.

This clone was detected only once. J is TRBJ2-2 and V is TRBV9; D possibly corresponds to TRBD1 (6 bases). The V gene lost 6 bases and the J gene lost 3 bases, with 18 bases spanning the gap. Germline CDR1 reads SGDLS; CDR2 reads YYNGEE. The CDR3 has 16 amino acids. The CDR3 here is CASNRQGNYHTGELFF. DNA of the CDR3: TGTGCCAGCAACCGTCAGGGGAATTATCACACCGGGGAGCTGTTTTTT. The whole variable domain, filled in from reference TRBV9 and TRBJ2-2, reads DSGVTQTPKHLITATGQRVTLRCSPRSGDLSVYWYQQSLDQGLQFLIQYYNGEERAKGNILERFSAQQFPDLHSELNLSSLELGDSALYFCASNRQGNYHTGELFFGEGSRLTVL.